The 28 T cell receptor beta chains listed next were all sequenced from one sample in a study of T-cell memory formation after mild COVID-19. TCRdb analysed the 5' RACE reads with MiXCR anew, one entry per CDR3 protein. The sample lists over 120,000 distinct CDR3 sequences, approximately 25% occurring once. The specimen was PBMCs or a T cell subset sorted from them (not recorded which). These receptor sequences come from an adult woman who had mild COVID-19 (a few samples of this study predate the infection). Cell type and time point are not known.

This chain links TRBV15 with TRBJ1-2; D remains unclear. Germline CDR1 and CDR2: LNHNV and YYDKDF (reference sequence). V was shortened by 0 bases and J by 3 bases, with 14 bases between the two germline ends. This CDR3 is built from 16 residues. The DNA for the CDR3 is TGTGCCACCAGCAGAGATCAGAGGGCGATGGACTATGGCTACACCTTC. Amino acid sequence: CATSRDQRAMDYGYTF.

The rearrangement links TRBV20-1 to TRBJ2-1; 10 bases are a match to TRBD2. Germline V CDR1 and CDR2: DFQATT, SNEGSKA (reference sequence). The CDR3 extends over 13 amino acids. V dropped 2 bases and J dropped 6; count of bases not matched to a gene: 1. CDR3 in DNA: TGCAGTGCTAGAAGCGGGAGGGCCAATGAGCAGTTCTTC. It translates to CSARSGRANEQFF.

The chain is built from TRBV13 and TRBJ1-1; the match to TRBD1 covers 9 bases. V was pared by 5 bases and J by 1 base, with 2 bases of the junction left unmatched. CDR1 and CDR2 from the germline V gene are PRHDT and FYEKMQ (reference sequence). This CDR3 spans 14 amino acids. The CDR3 here is CASSGDRENTEAFF. DNA of the CDR3: TGTGCCAGCAGCGGGGACAGGGAGAACACTGAAGCTTTCTTT.

This chain connects TRBV5-6 to TRBJ1-6, with a possible D match to TRBD1 (5 bases). V shed 4 bases and J shed 7 bases, with 18 bases lying between them. Looked up from germline, CDR1 is SGHDT and CDR2 is YYEEEE. The CDR3 loop spans 16 amino acids. CDR3 nucleotides: TGTGCCAGCAGCCTCGCCGGGACCGATAGAAATTCACCCCTCCACTTT. Residues: CASSLAGTDRNSPLHF.

The V gene is TRBV14, the J gene TRBJ2-1; TRBD2 matches at 7 bases. CDR3 length: 16 amino acids. Trimming took 0 bases from V and 8 from J; bases not matched to a gene: 10. Germline CDR1 is SGHDN and CDR2 is FVKESK. CDR3 bases: TGTGCCAGCAGCCAAGAAAGACTAGCTTTTAGGGATGAGCAGTTCTTC. Translated: CASSQERLAFRDEQFF.

This chain uses TRBV11-2 with TRBJ1-1; D perhaps matches TRBD1 (5 bases). Germline V gene lookup returns CDR1 SGHAT and CDR2 FQNNGV. The CDR3 sequence is 12 residues long. Trimming pared 4 bases from V and 6 bases from J, leaving 9 bases between. CDR3: CASSSGGPEAFF. DNA of the CDR3: TGTGCCAGCAGCTCGGGGGGTCCTGAAGCTTTCTTT. The variable domain in full, with the rest retrieved from reference TRBV11-2 and TRBJ1-1, is EAGVAQSPRYKIIEKRQSVAFWCNPISGHATLYWYQQILGQGPKLLIQFQNNGVVDDSQLPKDRFSAERLKGVDSTLKIQPAKLEDSAVYLCASSSGGPEAFFGQGTRLTVV.

There are a few counts of this clonotype. V is TRBV6-6 and J is TRBJ2-5; no firm D call. The V gene's germline CDR1 is MNHNY and CDR2 SVGAGI (reference sequence). The CDR3 totals 11 residues. V lost 6 bases and J 3 bases, leaving 5 bases between the germline ends. The CDR3 region is CASRDEETQYF. CDR3 nucleotides: TGTGCCAGCAGAGATGAAGAGACCCAGTACTTC.

CDR3 protein: CVQGARVNTEAFF. CDR3 DNA sequence: TGTGTACAGGGGGCGCGGGTCAACACTGAAGCTTTCTTT. The chain has TRBV2 and TRBJ1-1, with 9 positions matching TRBD1. Germline loops: CDR1 SNHLY, CDR2 FYNNEI. The CDR3 spans 13 residues. Drawing the rest from reference TRBV2 and TRBJ1-1, the complete variable domain is EPEVTQTPSHQVTQMGQEVILRCVPISNHLYFYWYRQILGQKVEFLVSFYNNEISEKSEIFDDQFSVERPDGSNFTLKIRSTKLEDSAMYFCVQGARVNTEAFFGQGTRLTVV.

CDR3 sequence (DNA): TGCGCCAGCAGCCAAGATGGGAGTAATCGGGAGCAGTACTTC. Translated: CASSQDGSNREQYF. The V and J genes are TRBV4-1 and TRBJ2-7; TRBD2 is a possible D gene (5 bases). This CDR3 region has 14 residues. Germline V gene lookup returns CDR1 MGHRA and CDR2 YSYEKL. Trimming shortened V by 0 bases and J by 7 bases, and 13 bases separated the two germline ends.

This chain links TRBV6-2 or TRBV6-3 with TRBJ2-3; possible D gene TRBD2, 7 bases. Germline CDR1 is MNHEY and CDR2 is SVGEGT. The CDR3 consists of 19 residues. Trimming removed 8 bases at V and 5 bases at J, with 32 bases between. The CDR3 DNA reads as TGTGCCAGCTCTAAGATCCGAAGGGGGGAGGGCCGATTCGGAGATACGCAGTATTTT. This encodes CASSKIRRGEGRFGDTQYF.

This clonotype appeared a few times. The rearrangement joins TRBV21-1 to TRBJ2-7; TRBD2, the table's D call, was not compared with the DNA. TRBV21-1 is a pseudogene locus. The CDR3 runs 16 residues. The CDR3 is CASSRVGRRGTYEQYF. In DNA form, the CDR3 reads TGTGCCAGCAGCAGGGTCGGACGGCGGGGAACATACGAGCAGTACTTC.

This clonotype was counted a few times. The J gene is TRBJ2-2, the V gene TRBV29-1; 8 bases are shared with TRBD1. The CDR3 length is 13 residues. Germline CDR1 reads SQVTM; CDR2 reads ANQGSEA. Unmatched junction bases numbered 4, after V lost 7 bases and J lost 3 bases. CDR3 loop: CSAQTGDTGELFF. As DNA, the CDR3 is TGCAGCGCCCAGACAGGGGACACCGGGGAGCTGTTTTTT.

This chain links TRBV29-1 with TRBJ2-1, with D possibly TRBD1 on 6 matching bases. Germline V gene sequence: CDR1 SQVTM, CDR2 ANQGSEA. V lost 8 bases and J lost 0, with 14 bases in between. The CDR3 contains 14 residues. As DNA, the CDR3 is TGCAGCACGTATAGGGGGAGCTCCTACAATGAGCAGTTCTTC. It codes for CSTYRGSSYNEQFF.

The chain links TRBV6-5 to TRBJ2-1; 7 bases are shared with TRBD1. The CDR3 contains 16 residues. V gave up 2 bases and J gave up 8 bases; unmatched junction bases: 12. Germline V CDR1 and CDR2: MNHEY, SVGAGI. This CDR3 reads CASSYGDRANPHEQFF. CDR3 coding DNA: TGTGCCAGCAGTTACGGAGACAGGGCTAACCCCCATGAGCAGTTCTTC.

This clonotype was observed a handful of times. This chain uses TRBV13 with TRBJ1-6; D not certain. CDR3 length equals 12 residues. Germline values: CDR1 PRHDT, CDR2 FYEKMQ (reference sequence). Trimming cost V 5 bases and J 7 bases, with 6 bases left between them. CDR3: CASSPENSPLHF. Here the CDR3 DNA reads TGTGCCAGCAGCCCGGAGAATTCACCCCTCCACTTT.

The rearrangement uses TRBV7-9 and TRBJ2-1, with D perhaps given as TRBD1 or TRBD2 (5 bases each). Trimming cost V 6 bases and J 6 bases, with 15 bases left between them. The CDR3 has 14 amino acids. Germline V lookup: CDR1 SEHNR, CDR2 FQNEAQ (reference sequence). The DNA for the CDR3 is TGTGCCAGCAGACCGGGACCCCTGGGCAATGAGCAGTTCTTC. This gives the protein CASRPGPLGNEQFF.

The V gene is TRBV6-5, the J gene TRBJ2-5; D possibly uses TRBD1 or TRBD2 (5 bases each). Germline V lookup: CDR1 MNHEY, CDR2 SVGAGI. The CDR3 totals 14 residues. V lost 7 bases and J 3 bases, leaving 15 bases between the germline ends. The CDR3 nucleotides read TGTGCCAGCACTCTAGGGACGGCTAAAGAGACCCAGTACTTC. Amino acids: CASTLGTAKETQYF.

This clonotype has just a few counts. The chain couples TRBV12-3 or TRBV12-4 to TRBJ2-7; D gene ambiguous. This CDR3 region has 14 residues. With 3 bases removed from V and 0 bases from J, the gap between germline ends came to 9 bases. DNA of the CDR3: TGTGCCAGCAGTTTTGAGTTAAGCTCCTACGAGCAGTACTTC. Protein: CASSFELSSYEQYF.

This clonotype has more than one count but fewer than ten. The rearrangement links TRBV7-9 to TRBJ2-7; tentative D call: TRBD1 (6 bases). Germline V CDR1 and CDR2: SEHNR, FQNEAQ (reference sequence). This CDR3 has 13 amino acids. Trimming removed 5 bases at V and 1 base at J, with 9 bases between. CDR3 region: CASSRDTSYEQYF. In DNA form, the CDR3 reads TGTGCCAGCAGCCGGGACACTTCCTACGAGCAGTACTTC. The full variable domain, with the rest looked up from reference TRBV7-9 and TRBJ2-7, is DTGVSQNPRHKITKRGQNVTFRCDPISEHNRLYWYRQTLGQGPEFLTYFQNEAQLEKSRLLSDRFSAERPKGSFSTLEIQRTEQGDSAMYLCASSRDTSYEQYFGPGTRLTVT.

This sequence joins TRBV15 and TRBJ2-2; tentatively, D is TRBD2 (6 bases). This CDR3 contains 21 residues. V was trimmed by 3 bases and J by 0 bases, leaving 26 bases between them. Per the germline V gene, CDR1 is LNHNV and CDR2 is YYDKDF (reference sequence). CDR3 in amino acids: CATSRVGMTGTFKTNTGELFF. In nucleotides, the CDR3 is TGTGCCACCAGCAGGGTGGGAATGACGGGGACTTTCAAAACGAACACCGGGGAGCTGTTTTTT.

The chain employs TRBV6-5 and TRBJ2-1, with a possible D match to TRBD1 (6 bases). The CDR3 contains 12 residues. CDR1 MNHEY and CDR2 SVGAGI come from the germline V gene. V lost 6 bases and J lost 7, with 10 bases in between. The CDR3 DNA reads as TGTGCCAGCAGCACCCAGGGGAATGAGCAGTTCTTC. This codes for CASSTQGNEQFF.

This clonotype was recorded a few times. This sequence joins TRBV7-6 and TRBJ2-7; D gene uncertain. V was clipped by 1 base and J by 6 bases, with 4 bases between them. The germline CDR1 and CDR2 sequences are SGHVS and FNYEAQ. The CDR3 runs 11 residues. The CDR3 here is CASSLDGEQYF. The CDR3 DNA follows: TGTGCCAGCAGCTTAGACGGCGAGCAGTACTTC.

There are many counts of this clonotype. This sequence joins TRBV9 and TRBJ2-3, with no clear D. The V gene's germline CDR1 is SGDLS and CDR2 YYNGEE. The CDR3 contains 14 residues. With 0 bases removed from V and 3 bases from J, the gap between germline ends came to 8 bases. The CDR3 region is CASSVEGSTDTQYF. In DNA form, the CDR3 reads TGTGCCAGCAGCGTAGAAGGATCGACAGATACGCAGTATTTT.

The table lists this clonotype with many counts. This chain links TRBV7-9 with TRBJ2-1; TRBD2 aligns across 9 bases. The CDR3 totals 16 residues. Germline CDR1 and CDR2: SEHNR and FQNEAQ (reference sequence). Unmatched junction bases numbered 9, after V lost 5 bases and J lost 4 bases. The CDR3 DNA reads TGTGCCAGCAGCCGGGTGCGGGAGGGAGGATACAATGAGCAGTTCTTC. Encoded protein: CASSRVREGGYNEQFF.

This clonotype has a handful of counts. The V gene is TRBV7-9, the J gene TRBJ1-4; no reliable D call. Germline V CDR1 and CDR2: SEHNR, FQNEAQ (reference sequence). The CDR3 is 14 residues long. The V end lost 5 bases, the J end lost 3 bases, and 10 bases lay between the germline ends. The CDR3 loop is CASSPWGSNEKLFF. In DNA form, the CDR3 reads TGTGCCAGCAGCCCTTGGGGTTCTAATGAAAAACTGTTTTTT.

The sample holds a few counts of this clonotype. This chain links TRBV4-1 with TRBJ2-7; D unresolved. The CDR3 extends over 13 amino acids. Germline V CDR1 and CDR2: MGHRA, YSYEKL. Trimming removed 0 bases at V and 2 bases at J, with 5 bases between. CDR3 nucleotide sequence: TGCGCCAGCAGCCAAGAACCAGCCTACGAGCAGTACTTC. Translation: CASSQEPAYEQYF.

This clonotype was observed a handful of times. V and J are TRBV7-9 and TRBJ2-2; possible D gene TRBD2, 5 bases. V was clipped by 8 bases and J by 4 bases, with 14 bases between them. This CDR3 is 14 amino acids long. Germline V gives CDR1 SEHNR, CDR2 FQNEAQ (reference sequence). CDR3 residues: CASAAGWGTGELFF. The CDR3 region has the DNA TGTGCCAGCGCGGCGGGCTGGGGCACCGGGGAGCTGTTTTTT. The full variable domain, rest sourced from reference TRBV7-9 and TRBJ2-2, is DTGVSQNPRHKITKRGQNVTFRCDPISEHNRLYWYRQTLGQGPEFLTYFQNEAQLEKSRLLSDRFSAERPKGSFSTLEIQRTEQGDSAMYLCASAAGWGTGELFFGEGSRLTVL.

This chain links TRBV10-3 with TRBJ2-7; 11 nucleotides agree with TRBD2. Looked up from germline, CDR1 is ENHRY and CDR2 is SYGVKD. CDR3 length equals 15 residues. J was trimmed by 7 bases and V by 2 bases; bases with no gene match: 7. For the CDR3, the DNA is TGTGCCATCAGTGAGGTAACTAGCGGGAGCGCAGAGCAGTACTTC. Amino acids: CAISEVTSGSAEQYF.